This TCR beta chain was captured by sequencing in a study of T cells in Graves' hyperthyroidism and ophthalmopathy. Graves' hyperthyroidism was deemed stable given no ophthalmopathy progression within 18 months. In this sample, this clonotype turned up many times. V gave up 3 bases and J gave up 7 bases, with 15 bases separating them. Per germline, CDR1 DFQATT and CDR2 SNEGSKA (reference sequence). The CDR3 totals 13 residues. Using RNA transcripts as the source, TCR beta CDR3 regions were amplified. When the TCR CDR3 underwent first-round RT-PCR, the HTBI primer set was used. TCRdb fed the multiplex PCR reads into MiXCR, producing one record per CDR3 protein. The sample lists under 350,000 distinct CDR3 sequences, around 23% seen once, with 50% in the top ten.

The J gene is TRBJ1-2, the V gene TRBV20-1, with unresolved D. The TCR sequence derives from a woman between 45 and 60 years old with Graves' hyperthyroidism. Material for sequencing was blood. The CDR3 region is CSARGNTGAGYTF. CDR3 nucleotides: TGCAGTGCTAGGGGGAACACGGGCGCTGGCTACACCTTC.